This T cell receptor (beta chain) was observed in a study of blood T cell repertoires in COVID-19. Study at large: T cells, B-cell-depleted T cells, or PBMCs provided the cDNA or gDNA that served as material.

Libraries were prepared by immunoSEQ multiplex PCR; TCRdb keeps only in-frame clonotypes and omits some of them. The table lists about 60,000 clones, approximately 80% of them singletons. Unmatched junction bases numbered 3, after V lost 3 bases and J lost 2 bases. Per the germline V gene, CDR1 is GTSNPN and CDR2 is SVGIG (reference sequence). The CDR3 spans 14 residues. The sequencing input was peripheral blood. The chain has TRBV30 and TRBJ2-1, with 8 bases that match TRBD1. The source is a human donor in a cohort sampled during active COVID-19. CDR3 protein: CAWRRQGTYNEQFF. In DNA form, the CDR3 reads TGTGCCTGGAGGAGACAGGGGACCTACAATGAGCAGTTCTTC.